The 27 T cell receptor beta chains given below trace back to one sample, sequenced in a study of blood T cell repertoires in COVID-19. Sequenced by immunoSEQ multiplex PCR; TCRdb stores in-frame clones only, minus some. The data hold some 390,000 clones, with about 89% observed a single time. Sequenced material: peripheral blood. The receptor set was obtained from a woman in her thirties or forties with COVID-19, enrolled during active disease.

J is TRBJ2-3 and V is TRBV7-8, with 7 bases aligning to TRBD1. The CDR3 sequence is 15 residues long. Trimming took 3 bases from V and 1 from J; bases not matched to a gene: 4. Germline V gives CDR1 SGHVS, CDR2 FQNEAQ. CDR3 loop: CASSFGTEGTDTQYF. The CDR3 DNA sequence: TGTGCCAGCAGCTTTGGGACAGAAGGCACAGATACGCAGTATTTT.

The chain has TRBV9 and TRBJ1-2; TRBD1 agrees at 7 bases. With V trimmed by 0 bases and J by 7 bases, 12 bases remained unmatched. This CDR3 has 16 residues. The germline V gene has CDR1 SGDLS and CDR2 YYNGEE. CDR3 in DNA: TGTGCCAGCAGCGTAGCTTGGGGGCAGGGGGAAGGTGGCTACACCTTC. It codes for CASSVAWGQGEGGYTF.

J is TRBJ2-7 and V is TRBV6-2 or TRBV6-3; the match to TRBD2 covers 8 bases. Germline V gene sequence: CDR1 MNHEY, CDR2 SVGEGT. The V segment lost 5 bases and the J segment 3 bases; nucleotides outside the gene matches: 9. The CDR3 spans 15 residues. As DNA, the CDR3 is TGTGCCAGCAGTGCCCGGGGGCGGGAGGTCTACGAGCAGTACTTC. It translates to CASSARGREVYEQYF.

V gene TRBV6-2 or TRBV6-3 combines with J gene TRBJ1-1, with unresolved D. The CDR3 is made up of 16 amino acids. Germline assignment: CDR1 MNHEY and CDR2 SVGEGT. Trimming cost V 2 bases and J 1 base, with 14 bases left between them. The CDR3 coding sequence is TGTGCCAGCAGTTACCGACTATGGAAGCAGAACACTGAAGCTTTCTTT. This encodes CASSYRLWKQNTEAFF.

This chain links TRBV28 with TRBJ2-4; 11 nucleotides match TRBD2. This CDR3 has 15 residues. Trimming at V came to 5 bases and at J to 9 bases, leaving 9 bases not matched to a gene. In germline, CDR1 is MDHEN, CDR2 SYDVKM. The CDR3 region is CASSPLAGGPFIQYF. CDR3 nucleotides: TGTGCCAGCAGTCCCTTAGCGGGGGGGCCCTTCATTCAGTACTTC.

This rearrangement joins TRBV6-2 or TRBV6-3 to TRBJ2-3; the match to TRBD2 covers 9 bases. This CDR3 has 17 amino acids. Germline values: CDR1 MNHEY, CDR2 SVGEGT. The V segment lost 0 bases and the J segment 2 bases; nucleotides outside the gene matches: 6. CDR3 DNA sequence: TGTGCCAGCAGTTACTCGCCAGCGGGAGGTGTCACAGATACGCAGTATTTT. This translates into CASSYSPAGGVTDTQYF.

V usage is TRBV6-2 or TRBV6-3 and J usage is TRBJ2-7, with D perhaps matching TRBD2 (5 bases). Trimming removed 5 bases from V and 0 bases from J, with 11 bases in between. In germline, CDR1 is MNHEY, CDR2 SVGEGT. The CDR3 is 14 residues long. The CDR3 sequence is CASSRKRPSYEQYF. The CDR3 DNA sequence: TGTGCCAGCAGTAGGAAGCGGCCCTCCTACGAGCAGTACTTC.

The J gene is TRBJ1-1, the V gene TRBV7-9; TRBD1 aligns across 8 bases. V shed 4 bases and J 5 bases; nucleotides not matched to a gene: 6. Per germline, CDR1 SEHNR and CDR2 FQNEAQ (reference sequence). This CDR3 has 14 residues. CDR3 amino acids: CASSYSGGGTEAFF. The CDR3 DNA is TGTGCCAGCAGCTACTCAGGGGGCGGTACTGAAGCTTTCTTT.

V usage is TRBV28 and J usage is TRBJ2-3, with 7 nucleotides matching TRBD2. V lost 3 bases and J lost 7; bases outside the gene matches: 10. The V gene's germline CDR1 is MDHEN and CDR2 SYDVKM. This CDR3 has 15 amino acids. For the CDR3, the DNA is TGTGCCAGCAGTTTTAGGGGCGGGAGTGTAAATACGCAGTATTTT. The encoded protein is CASSFRGGSVNTQYF.

DNA of the CDR3: TGTGCCAGCAGTACACCTCCGGGCGGGAGGGTCGCAGATACGCAGTATTTT. Translation: CASSTPPGGRVADTQYF. The rearrangement uses TRBV9 and TRBJ2-3; 9 bases agree with TRBD2. Germline V lookup: CDR1 SGDLS, CDR2 YYNGEE. The CDR3 covers 17 residues. The V segment lost 5 bases and the J segment 4 bases; nucleotides outside the gene matches: 14.

This chain connects TRBV14 to TRBJ1-5; D uncertain. CDR3 length: 16 amino acids. Germline V gives CDR1 SGHDN, CDR2 FVKESK. The ends were cut back, 3 bases at V and 0 bases at J, with 12 bases in the middle. CDR3 in amino acids: CASSQGGLYSNQPQHF. CDR3 bases: TGTGCCAGCAGCCAGGGCGGGCTCTATAGCAATCAGCCCCAGCATTTT.

J is TRBJ2-3 and V is TRBV4-1; TRBD2 agrees at 10 bases. Germline assignment: CDR1 MGHRA and CDR2 YSYEKL. V gave up 1 base and J gave up 3 bases; unmatched junction bases: 7. This CDR3 is built from 17 residues. In DNA form, the CDR3 reads TGCGCCAGCAGCCAAGCGCGAGCGGGAGGGAGTACAGATACGCAGTATTTT. As protein: CASSQARAGGSTDTQYF.

The V gene is TRBV11-1, the J gene TRBJ2-3; no definite D call. V gave up 5 bases and J gave up 6 bases, with 9 bases separating them. The CDR3 is 12 amino acids. CDR1 and CDR2 from the germline V gene are SGHAT and FQDESV (reference sequence). CDR3 bases: TGTGCCAGCAGCCCCTCTCCGGATACGCAGTATTTT. It encodes CASSPSPDTQYF.

V and J are TRBV3-1 (or the pseudogene TRBV3-2) and TRBJ2-7; 7 bases match TRBD1. Looked up from germline, CDR1 is LGHDT and CDR2 is YNNKEL (reference sequence). With 5 bases clipped from V and 0 bases from J, the junction kept 7 bases outside the gene matches. This CDR3 is 15 amino acids long. This CDR3 reads CASSIWAGGSYEQYF. DNA for the CDR3: TGTGCCAGCAGCATTTGGGCAGGGGGCTCCTACGAGCAGTACTTC.

The chain links TRBV5-1 to TRBJ2-5, with D perhaps matching TRBD1 (5 bases). This CDR3 region has 14 residues. Per germline, CDR1 SGHRS and CDR2 YFSETQ. V shed 4 bases and J shed 2 bases, with 12 bases lying between them. CDR3 loop: CASSPDQGQETQYF. CDR3 in DNA: TGCGCCAGCAGCCCGGACCAGGGACAAGAGACCCAGTACTTC.

The chain is built from TRBV5-6 and TRBJ1-3; a weak D match, TRBD1 (5 bases). The CDR3 runs 16 residues. Trimming stripped 4 bases from V and 0 bases from J, with 14 bases between. Looked up from germline, CDR1 is SGHDT and CDR2 is YYEEEE. CDR3 bases: TGTGCCAGCAGCACGCGGGGACTGAGCTCTGGAAACACCATATATTTT. Translated, it gives CASSTRGLSSGNTIYF.

J is TRBJ1-5 and V is TRBV5-1, with 9 bases matching TRBD1. The CDR3 spans 16 residues. V dropped 4 bases and J dropped 1; count of bases not matched to a gene: 6. CDR1 is SGHRS, CDR2 YFSETQ, per germline. The CDR3 nucleotides are TGCGCCAGCAGCCACTCCGGGACAGGGAGCAATCAGCCCCAGCATTTT. Translating gives CASSHSGTGSNQPQHF.

This chain uses TRBV27 with TRBJ2-2; 7 bases map to TRBD2. The CDR3 has 15 amino acids. Germline V gives CDR1 MNHEY, CDR2 SMNVEV (reference sequence). The ends lost 2 bases at V and 4 bases at J; junction bases unmatched: 4. This chain's CDR3 is CASSLGAGSTGELFF. CDR3 DNA sequence: TGTGCCAGCAGTTTAGGAGCGGGAAGCACCGGGGAGCTGTTTTTT.

The chain has TRBV6-4 and TRBJ2-3; D is possibly TRBD1 (6 bases). Germline V gives CDR1 MRHNA, CDR2 SNTAGT. The V end lost 2 bases, the J end lost 4 bases, and 7 bases lay between the germline ends. The CDR3 covers 13 residues. The CDR3 nucleotides are TGTGCCAGCAGTGACAGGGGGTCAGATACGCAGTATTTT. Translating it yields CASSDRGSDTQYF.

This sequence joins TRBV5-4 and TRBJ1-2; the match to TRBD1 covers 10 bases. Per the germline V gene, CDR1 is SGHNT and CDR2 is YYREEE (reference sequence). V was clipped by 0 bases and J by 4 bases; unmatched bases: 3. This CDR3 is 15 amino acids long. The CDR3 coding sequence is TGTGCCAGCAGCTTGGCTGGGACAGGGGTCTATGGCTACACCTTC. As protein: CASSLAGTGVYGYTF.

CDR3 residues: CASSLGVVGYEQYF. DNA of the CDR3: TGTGCCAGCAGCTTAGGTGTAGTCGGCTACGAGCAGTACTTC. The chain employs TRBV7-3 and TRBJ2-7; no definite D call. V was cut by 2 bases and J by 3 bases, with 11 bases left in between. Germline loops: CDR1 SGHTA, CDR2 FQGTGA. This CDR3 region has 14 residues.

The chain carries TRBV7-2 and TRBJ1-2; 8 nucleotides align to TRBD1. Germline V lookup: CDR1 SGHTA, CDR2 FQGNSA. The trim removed 0 bases at V and 8 bases at J, leaving 5 bases unmatched. The CDR3 runs to 14 residues. CDR3 sequence (DNA): TGTGCCAGCAGCTTAGCCAGGGGGCAGGGAGGCTACACCTTC. It translates to CASSLARGQGGYTF. The variable domain in full, completed from reference TRBV7-2 and TRBJ1-2, reads GAGVSQSPSNKVTEKGKDVELRCDPISGHTALYWYRQSLGQGLEFLIYFQGNSAPDKSGLPSDRFSAERTGGSVSTLTIQRTQQEDSAVYLCASSLARGQGGYTFGSGTRLTVV.

J is TRBJ1-1 and V is TRBV6-5, with a possible D match to TRBD1 (5 bases). The CDR3 runs 13 residues. Between the trimmed V and J ends, which lost 5 bases and 2 bases, there was a span of 9 bases. CDR1 and CDR2 from the germline V gene are MNHEY and SVGAGI. Here the CDR3 DNA reads TGTGCCAGCAGTCTCTGGGGCAACACTGAAGCTTTCTTT. This encodes CASSLWGNTEAFF.

This clone was seen a single time. One end of the junction does not line up with germline, which may come from a read error. The chain links TRBV7-7 to TRBJ2-5; perhaps TRBD1 as D (5 bases). The CDR3 is 15 amino acids. The germline V gene encodes CDR1 SSHAT and CDR2 FNYEAQ (reference sequence). In nucleotides, the CDR3 is TGTGCTAGCAGCCGAAAACGACAGCCCGGGGAGACCCAGTACTTC. This gives the protein CASSRKRQPGETQYF.

This clone appeared once. The J gene is TRBJ2-3, the V gene TRBV6-5; perhaps TRBD1 as D (6 bases). Germline V gene data show CDR1 as MNHEY and CDR2 as SVGAGI. V lost 6 bases and J 2 bases, leaving 12 bases between the germline ends. This CDR3 region has 14 residues. The DNA of the CDR3 is TGTGCCAGCAGGATACAGGGTAACACAGATACGCAGTATTTT. Amino acid sequence: CASRIQGNTDTQYF.

The rearrangement links TRBV19 to TRBJ2-3; possible D gene TRBD2, 5 bases. The CDR3 totals 15 residues. The germline V gene has CDR1 LNHDA and CDR2 SQIVND (reference sequence). Trimming took off 5 bases at V and 4 bases at J, with 16 bases between the two ends. CDR3 DNA sequence: TGTGCCAGTAGTCTCTCGGGGTATAGCCCAGATACGCAGTATTTT. Encoded protein: CASSLSGYSPDTQYF.

In its sample, this clone was seen a few times. The V gene is TRBV10-1, the J gene TRBJ2-3; 7 bases align to TRBD1. Germline V gene lookup returns CDR1 WNHNN and CDR2 SYGVQD (reference sequence). CDR3 length equals 17 residues. The J segment lost 1 base and the V segment lost 2 bases, leaving 9 bases of the junction unmatched. The CDR3 region is CASSETTGDPGTDTQYF. The CDR3 DNA is TGCGCCAGCAGTGAGACCACAGGGGATCCGGGCACAGATACGCAGTATTTT.